These 14 T cell receptor beta chains came from one sample sequenced in a study of tumor-infiltrating lymphocytes in primary liver carcinoma. It was from roughly 20-30 mg of unsorted bulk tissue that RNA and DNA were co-extracted. Making TCR beta cDNA involved approximately 0.5 ug total RNA and a constant-region primer. A slightly modified ARM-PCR protocol with three nested multiplex PCR rounds produced these TCR beta libraries. For roughly 10 cycles apiece, the opening two PCR rounds ran with TRBV1-TRBV30 forward primers and a C-beta reverse primer. TCRdb redid the calling of the multiplex PCR reads with MiXCR, one entry per CDR3 protein. Of about 120,000 distinct CDR3 sequences in the sample, 55% to 70% were seen once. Sequences were obtained from tumor-adjacent normal liver tissue. These receptors came from an older woman with primary liver carcinoma and hepatitis B virus infection.

Details on this clonotype: Compared with germline, one end of the junction differs, possibly owing to a read error. This chain connects TRBV28 to TRBJ2-3, with D unresolved. The length of the CDR3 is 14 residues. Looked up from germline, CDR1 is MDHEN and CDR2 is SYDVKM. CDR3 sequence reads: CASSLEATVDTQYF. CDR3 nucleotides: TGTGCAAGCAGTTTAGAAGCGACGGTAGATACGCAGTATTTT.

This clonotype came up many times. The chain recombines TRBV30 with TRBJ2-3; no definite D call. Germline V gene lookup returns CDR1 GTSNPN and CDR2 SVGIG (reference sequence). This CDR3 contains 14 residues. V lost 1 base to trimming and J lost 2 bases, with 10 bases between them. CDR3 sequence: CAWSEFGTTDTQYF. CDR3 in DNA: TGTGCCTGGAGTGAATTCGGAACCACAGATACGCAGTATTTT.

Points on this clonotype: With a much larger clone just one base away, this may be a read error. The chain links TRBV29-1 to TRBJ2-7, with D possibly TRBD2 on 5 matching bases. CDR3 size: 16 residues. V lost 4 bases to trimming and J lost 4 bases, with 23 bases between them. Germline lookup yields CDR1 SQVTM and CDR2 ANQGSEA. CDR3 loop: CSVVSPGGSVEYEQYF. In DNA form, the CDR3 reads TGCAGCGTTGTGAGCCCAGGAGGATCGGTGGAATACGAGCAGTACTTC.

Of note for this clonotype: One end of the junction fails to match germline, which may point to a read error. The rearrangement joins TRBV11-2 to TRBJ1-3, with TRBD1 identical over 9 bases. The V gene's germline CDR1 is SGHAT and CDR2 FQNNGV. This CDR3 comprises 19 residues. The CDR3 loop reads CASSLRPDRGAYSGDTIYF. The CDR3 DNA reads as TGTGCCAGCAGCCTACGCCCGGACAGGGGAGCGTACTCTGGAGACACCATATATTTT. Full variable domain (outside the CDR3, taken from reference TRBV11-2 and TRBJ1-3): EAGVAQSPRYKIIEKRQSVAFWCNPISGHATLYWYQQILGQGPKLLIQFQNNGVVDDSQLPKDRFSAERLKGVDSTLKIQPAKLEDSAVYLCASSLRPDRGAYSGDTIYFGEGSWLTVV.

The genes are TRBV6-1 and TRBJ2-7; D is possibly TRBD2 (7 bases). Germline CDR1 MNHNS, CDR2 SASEGT. This CDR3 is 20 amino acids long. Trimming removed 0 bases at V and 5 bases at J, with 29 bases between. DNA of the CDR3: TGTGCCAGCAGTGAAGCCGCTGGCCGGGGGGCTAGTCTGGGGCGCCACGAGCAGTACTTC. Translating gives CASSEAAGRGASLGRHEQYF.

To note about this clonotype: An end of the junction differs from the germline gene, which may be a read error. The chain combines TRBV11-2 with TRBJ2-3, with a weak D call TRBD2 (6 bases). The CDR3 is made up of 16 amino acids. In germline, CDR1 is SGHAT, CDR2 FQNNGV. CDR3 bases: TGTGCCAGCAGCAAACTAGCTGGAGGGGTGGCAGATACGCAGTGCTTT. Its translation: CASSKLAGGVADTQCF.

In its sample, this clonotype was seen many times. The gene calls are TRBV5-1 and TRBJ1-1; D possibly corresponds to TRBD1 (5 bases). Trimming removed 0 bases from V and 0 bases from J, with 15 bases in between. The CDR3 has 17 residues. CDR1 is SGHRS, CDR2 YFSETQ, per germline. CDR3 in amino acids: CASSLGGRKPMNTEAFF. CDR3 coding DNA: TGCGCCAGCAGCTTGGGGGGACGGAAACCTATGAACACTGAAGCTTTCTTT.

This clonotype has a handful of counts. V is TRBV28 and J is TRBJ1-5; D ambiguous. Germline V gives CDR1 MDHEN, CDR2 SYDVKM. Trimming removed 4 bases at V and 6 bases at J, with 13 bases between. This CDR3 spans 14 amino acids. The CDR3, as DNA: TGTGCCAGCAGTTCTACAAGGGAAAGTCAGCCCCAGCATTTT. It yields the protein CASSSTRESQPQHF.

With regard to this clonotype: The junction does not match germline at one end; this may be a read error. V is TRBV6-6 and J is TRBJ2-1, with D tentatively TRBD2 (5 bases). The CDR3 covers 15 residues. Germline V CDR1 and CDR2: MNHNY, SVGAGI (reference sequence). The CDR3 reads CASSTRVTSYNEQFF. CDR3 sequence (DNA): TGTGCCAGCAGTACGAGGGTTACGTCCTACAATGAGCAATTCTTC.

Regarding this clonotype: One end of the junction fails to match germline, which may point to a read error. The chain has TRBV7-9 and TRBJ2-1; D gene ambiguous. The V gene's germline CDR1 is SEHNR and CDR2 FQNEAQ (reference sequence). The CDR3 spans 15 residues. CDR3 loop: CARSSEGAYYNEQFF. The CDR3 DNA reads as TGTGCCAGGAGCTCAGAAGGAGCGTATTACAATGAGCAGTTCTTC.

The chain uses TRBV29-1 and TRBJ2-7; tentative D call: TRBD2 (5 bases). CDR1 SQVTM and CDR2 ANQGSEA come from the germline V gene. Trimming shortened V by 7 bases and J by 11 bases, and 24 bases separated the two germline ends. The CDR3 has 13 amino acids. The chain's CDR3 is CSAGNPGTWEKYF. CDR3 coding DNA: TGCAGCGCCGGCAACCCCGGAACATGGGAGAAGTACTTC.

This clonotype has more than one count but fewer than ten. V and J are TRBV28 and TRBJ1-5, with D perhaps TRBD1 (5 bases). The CDR3 consists of 14 residues. Trimming took off 4 bases at V and 5 bases at J, with 12 bases between the two ends. CDR1 and CDR2 from the germline V gene are MDHEN and SYDVKM. The CDR3: CASSSRDQYQPQHF. CDR3 DNA: TGTGCCAGCAGTTCACGGGACCAGTATCAGCCCCAGCATTTT.

On this clonotype: One base away lies a much larger clone, so this may be a sequencing read error. The V call is TRBV5-1, the J call TRBJ1-2, with a tentative D call TRBD1 (5 bases). CDR1 SGHRS and CDR2 YFSETQ come from the germline V gene. Trimming pared 3 bases from V and 2 bases from J, leaving 11 bases between. This CDR3 contains 14 residues. The CDR3: CASSSNRINYGYTF. In DNA form, the CDR3 reads TGCGCCAGCAGCTCCAACAGGATCAACTATGGCTACACCTTC.

V and J are TRBV29-1 and TRBJ1-1, with D maybe TRBD1 (5 bases). The ends were cut back, 8 bases at V and 5 bases at J, with 18 bases in the middle. The CDR3 runs 13 residues. Germline CDR1 and CDR2: SQVTM and ANQGSEA. The CDR3 reads CSIVRAGVTEAFF. CDR3 in DNA: TGCAGCATTGTTCGTGCGGGGGTTACTGAAGCTTTCTTT.